This T cell receptor beta chain was profiled in a study of graft-versus-host responses after intestinal transplantation. This clone was counted a single time. As yet, its antigen is unknown. V dropped 6 bases and J dropped 5; count of bases not matched to a gene: 7. The germline V gene has CDR1 MNHEY and CDR2 SVGAGI. This CDR3 comprises 14 residues. Here immunoSEQ multiplex PCR was the method, and the copy in TCRdb shows in-frame clones only, minus some. This sample has around 130,000 clones, with 90% to 95% found just once. Sequenced material: unstimulated CD4+ T cells sorted from spleen or lymph node cells, taken before intestinal transplant. The receptor was derived from a human donor who received an intestinal transplant. The rearrangement joins TRBV6-5 to TRBJ1-1; 9 bases match TRBD1. CDR3 nucleotide sequence: TGTGCCAGCAGCCGACAGGGGGTAGGAACTGAAGCTTTCTTT. It is translated as CASSRQGVGTEAFF.